The clone carrying this T cell receptor beta chain appeared a few times. Its antigen remains unidentified. A much larger clone lies one base from this, so it may be a read error. This sample's RNA came from whole unsorted tissue. This non-tumor lung sample came from over 3 cm beyond the tumor edge. These data belong to a study of tumor and adjacent non-tumor tissue in lung cancer. General study points: Top 100 clones took a larger repertoire share in normal lung. TCR diversity was significantly greater in tumor than normal lung tissue.

TCRbeta libraries were built with three rounds of nested PCR, modified from ARM-PCR. TCRdb passed the multiplex PCR reads through MiXCR, listing each CDR3 protein once. The sample has about 100,000 distinct CDR3 sequences, less than 75% seen once. This sequence was found in a man aged 25 to 40 with non-small cell lung cancer. Specimen: distant non-tumor lung tissue.

CDR3 loop: CANSSQGSQPQHF. The CDR3, as DNA: TGTGCCAACAGTTCTCAGGGAAGTCAGCCCCAGCATTTT. The V call is TRBV12-3 or TRBV12-4, the J call TRBJ1-5; tentatively, D is TRBD1 (5 bases). This CDR3 is 13 amino acids long.